Reported below is one T cell receptor (beta chain). As originally analysed: Quantification of nucleated cells was approximated via reference gene primer amplification. Here immunoSEQ multiplex PCR was the method, and the copy in TCRdb shows in-frame clones only, minus some. V and J calls and clone size come straight from that table; D and trimming were deduced from the DNA. The data contain 250,000 to 350,000 clones, roughly 87% of them seen just once; the ten biggest clones take up roughly 2.3%. The sample originates from a study of blood T cell repertoires in COVID-19. Overall study context: Acute-phase and convalescent COVID-19 samples originated in the United States, Italy and Spain. The cDNA or gDNA used as material had been derived from T cells, B-cell-depleted T cells, or PBMCs.

V was clipped by 1 base and J by 3 bases, with 5 bases between them. Germline V gene data show CDR1 as SGHDN and CDR2 as FVKESK. CDR3 length: 13 amino acids. Material for sequencing was peripheral blood. The chain recombines TRBV14 with TRBJ2-3, with unresolved D. The origin of this receptor is a man aged 18-30 years with active or convalescent COVID-19. CDR3 nucleotide sequence: TGTGCCAGCAGCCAAGTTTTAACAGATACGCAGTATTTT. It codes for CASSQVLTDTQYF. The complete variable domain, with remaining parts taken from reference TRBV14 and TRBJ2-3, reads EAGVTQFPSHSVIEKGQTVTLRCDPISGHDNLYWYRRVMGKEIKFLLHFVKESKQDESGMPNNRFLAERTGGTYSTLKVQPAELEDSGVYFCASSQVLTDTQYFGPGTRLTVL.